This entry describes one T cell receptor beta chain. As originally analysed: Estimation of nucleated cell counts relied on the amplification of reference gene primers. Data came from immunoSEQ multiplex PCR; TCRdb stores just in-frame clones and leaves some out. V and J calls and clone size are copied from that table; D and trimming were computed from the DNA. The sample lists about 310,000 clones; roughly 87% were seen once. This entry comes from a study of blood T cell repertoires in COVID-19. The V and J ends lost 7 bases and 6 bases, in that order; junction bases with no gene match: 8. This CDR3 region has 16 residues. Germline loops: CDR1 SEHNR, CDR2 FQNEAQ (reference sequence).

The sequence was obtained from a man aged 50-60 years with active or convalescent COVID-19. This chain links TRBV7-9 with TRBJ2-1; 14 positions match TRBD2. The sample was peripheral blood. The CDR3 region has the DNA TGTGCCAGCACCCTACCCGGGACTAGCGGGAGCAATGAGCAGTTCTTC. It yields the protein CASTLPGTSGSNEQFF.